The 22 T cell receptor beta chains below were found in one sample sequenced in a study of blood T cell repertoires in COVID-19. Profiled with immunoSEQ multiplex PCR; TCRdb holds only in-frame clones, not every one. The sample includes about 250,000 clones, around 79% of them seen just once. The material sequenced was peripheral blood. The receptor source for this set is a woman of 80 years or more with acute or convalescent COVID-19.

The J gene is TRBJ1-5, the V gene TRBV3-1 (or the pseudogene TRBV3-2), with D uncertain. The V end was cut by 1 base, the J end by 4 bases, with 5 bases between. The V gene's germline CDR1 is LGHDT and CDR2 YNNKEL (reference sequence). The CDR3 sequence is 13 residues long. CDR3 nucleotides: TGTGCCAGCAGCCAAGTCAGGAATCAGCCCCAGCATTTT. Translation: CASSQVRNQPQHF.

The V and J genes are TRBV19 and TRBJ1-6, with a tentative D call TRBD1 (6 bases). Trimming pared 3 bases from V and 11 bases from J, leaving 14 bases between. CDR3 length: 14 residues. Per germline, CDR1 LNHDA and CDR2 SQIVND (reference sequence). The CDR3 loop is CASSMIRGEAPLHF. In DNA, the CDR3 is TGTGCCAGTAGTATGATCAGGGGAGAGGCACCCCTCCACTTT.

The chain has TRBV18 and TRBJ2-3; no reliable D call. The CDR3 length is 13 residues. Trimming pared 5 bases from V and 7 bases from J, leaving 13 bases between. Per the germline V gene, CDR1 is KGHSH and CDR2 is LQKENI. The CDR3: CASSTRVRNTQYF. The CDR3 DNA follows: TGTGCCAGCTCAACCCGGGTCCGAAATACGCAGTATTTT.

The CDR3 sequence is CASSLVQGEKLFF. Here the CDR3 DNA reads TGTGCCAGCAGTTTAGTTCAGGGGGAAAAACTGTTTTTT. This chain uses TRBV12-3 or TRBV12-4 with TRBJ1-4; the D gene is possibly TRBD1 (6 bases). This CDR3 has 13 amino acids. Trimming pared 1 base from V and 8 bases from J, leaving 8 bases between.

The chain links TRBV5-1 to TRBJ2-1, with a weak D call TRBD2 (7 bases). CDR3 length equals 16 residues. CDR1 is SGHRS and CDR2 is YFSETQ in the germline V gene. V was cut by 0 bases and J by 7 bases, with 17 bases left in between. CDR3 sequence reads: CASSLGGGGAFNEQFF. The CDR3 DNA sequence: TGCGCCAGCAGCTTGGGAGGGGGAGGGGCCTTTAATGAGCAGTTCTTC.

The V and J genes are TRBV20-1 and TRBJ2-1, with D perhaps TRBD2 (6 bases). Germline V gene sequence: CDR1 DFQATT, CDR2 SNEGSKA (reference sequence). Trimming took off 3 bases at V and 12 bases at J, with 12 bases between the two ends. The CDR3 contains 11 residues. The CDR3 sequence is CSARDGRGQFF. The CDR3 nucleotides are TGCAGTGCTAGGGACGGGCGGGGGCAGTTCTTC.

The J gene is TRBJ1-1, the V gene TRBV5-1; 7 nucleotides agree with TRBD1. Germline V gene lookup returns CDR1 SGHRS and CDR2 YFSETQ. V lost 4 bases to trimming and J lost 3 bases; unmatched junction nucleotides: 6. The CDR3 has 14 residues. CDR3 in DNA: TGCGCCAGCAGCACGGGACAGTCATACACTGAAGCTTTCTTT. It codes for CASSTGQSYTEAFF.

The sample holds one count of this clone. The chain employs TRBV7-2 and TRBJ1-5; D ambiguous. Per germline, CDR1 SGHTA and CDR2 FQGNSA. With 0 bases removed from V and 3 bases from J, the gap between germline ends came to 9 bases. The CDR3 has 15 residues. The CDR3 bases are TGTGCCAGCAGCTTAGCCAGTGGCACCAATCAGCCCCAGCATTTT. Protein product: CASSLASGTNQPQHF.

This clone was seen only once. The chain is built from TRBV6-6 and TRBJ2-2, with TRBD1 as a possible D gene (6 bases). Germline assignment: CDR1 MNHNY and CDR2 SVGAGI (reference sequence). The CDR3 length is 15 residues. V dropped 0 bases and J dropped 2 bases, with 7 bases sitting between them. CDR3 DNA: TGTGCCAGCAGTTACTCACAGGGAAACACCGGGGAGCTGTTTTTT. Its translation: CASSYSQGNTGELFF.

The DNA of the CDR3 is TGTGCCAGCAGTCGGGACTTTAACACTGAAGCTTTCTTT. This translates into CASSRDFNTEAFF. The chain combines TRBV6-5 with TRBJ1-1; D might be TRBD1 (5 bases). CDR1 MNHEY and CDR2 SVGAGI come from the germline V gene. V dropped 5 bases and J dropped 2 bases, with 9 bases sitting between them. This CDR3 has 13 amino acids.

V usage is TRBV5-1 and J usage is TRBJ1-3; D is unclear. Per germline, CDR1 SGHRS and CDR2 YFSETQ. The V and J ends lost 4 bases and 1 base respectively, with 9 bases between them. This CDR3 comprises 14 residues. The CDR3 here is CASSRDYSGNTIYF. The CDR3 nucleotides read TGCGCCAGCAGCCGAGACTATTCTGGAAACACCATATATTTT.

A word on this clone: This sample also contains other DNA sequences that code for the same CDR3. The genes are TRBV3-1 (or the pseudogene TRBV3-2) and TRBJ1-5; possibly TRBD1 for D (5 bases). Germline values: CDR1 LGHDT, CDR2 YNNKEL (reference sequence). The V end was cut by 1 base, the J end by 1 base, with 8 bases between. There are 15 residues in the CDR3. This CDR3 reads CASSQGAGSNQPQHF. CDR3 DNA: TGTGCCAGCAGCCAAGGTGCAGGGAGCAATCAGCCCCAGCATTTT.

The chain links TRBV10-3 to TRBJ2-1, with 12 bases lining up with TRBD2. The CDR3 length is 15 residues. Unmatched junction bases numbered 6, after V lost 5 bases and J lost 7 bases. Germline V gene lookup returns CDR1 ENHRY and CDR2 SYGVKD. CDR3 loop: CAISYTSGRWNEQFF. CDR3 DNA sequence: TGTGCCATCAGTTACACTAGCGGGAGGTGGAATGAGCAGTTCTTC.

The chain carries TRBV19 and TRBJ1-6; weak D call: TRBD1 (5 bases). Trimming removed 4 bases from V and 2 bases from J, with 15 bases in between. The CDR3 is made up of 17 amino acids. Germline V gene lookup returns CDR1 LNHDA and CDR2 SQIVND (reference sequence). This CDR3 reads CASSTPDTETYNSPLHF. CDR3 in DNA: TGTGCCAGTAGTACCCCGGACACCGAGACCTATAATTCACCCCTCCACTTT.

The V and J genes are TRBV15 and TRBJ1-1; 7 bases agree with TRBD1. The V gene end was trimmed by 4 bases and the J gene end by 8 bases; junction bases not matched to a gene: 7. Germline lookup yields CDR1 LNHNV and CDR2 YYDKDF (reference sequence). The CDR3 consists of 13 residues. CDR3 in DNA: TGTGCCACCAGCAACAACAGGGGCCGCGAAGCTTTCTTT. As protein: CATSNNRGREAFF.

The chain combines TRBV21-1 with TRBJ2-7; the table calls TRBD2, which could not be checked here. TRBV21-1 is designated a pseudogene. The CDR3 spans 16 residues. CDR3 sequence: CASSKVKRTPSNEQYF. CDR3 nucleotide sequence: TGTGCCAGCAGCAAAGTGAAGCGGACCCCCTCCAACGAGCAGTACTTC.

The chain employs TRBV5-1 and TRBJ2-3; TRBD1 is a possible D gene (6 bases). This CDR3 is built from 15 residues. Germline V gene data show CDR1 as SGHRS and CDR2 as YFSETQ. V lost 2 bases, J lost 1 base, and 11 bases lay in between. The CDR3 bases are TGCGCCAGCAGCTTTTGGGGGCTGGGCACAGATACGCAGTATTTT. Its protein product is CASSFWGLGTDTQYF. The full variable domain, rest sourced from reference TRBV5-1 and TRBJ2-3, is KAGVTQTPRYLIKTRGQQVTLSCSPISGHRSVSWYQQTPGQGLQFLFEYFSETQRNKGNFPGRFSGRQFSNSRSEMNVSTLELGDSALYLCASSFWGLGTDTQYFGPGTRLTVL.

The rearrangement uses TRBV6-1 and TRBJ2-1; 15 bases agree with TRBD2. Trimming took 0 bases from V and 5 from J; bases not matched to a gene: 8. There are 19 residues in the CDR3. Germline V gives CDR1 MNHNS, CDR2 SASEGT. CDR3 bases: TGTGCCAGCAGTGAAGCTGGACTAGCGGGAGGGCCTCGAAACAATGAGCAGTTCTTC. Translated: CASSEAGLAGGPRNNEQFF.

This rearrangement joins TRBV5-4 to TRBJ1-6, with TRBD1 identical over 10 bases. Germline CDR1 and CDR2: SGHNT and YYREEE (reference sequence). Trimming at V came to 3 bases and at J to 6 bases, leaving 6 bases not matched to a gene. This CDR3 is 16 amino acids long. CDR3: CASSYSTGGSNSPLHF. CDR3 DNA: TGTGCCAGCAGCTACTCGACAGGGGGCAGTAATTCACCCCTCCACTTT. The complete variable domain, with remaining parts taken from reference TRBV5-4 and TRBJ1-6, reads ETGVTQSPTHLIKTRGQQVTLRCSSQSGHNTVSWYQQALGQGPQFIFQYYREEENGRGNFPPRFSGLQFPNYSSELNVNALELDDSALYLCASSYSTGGSNSPLHFGNGTRLTVT.

This clone was counted between two and nine times. The chain couples TRBV19 to TRBJ1-5; 8 bases align to TRBD1. With V trimmed by 2 bases and J by 3 bases, 3 bases remained unmatched. Germline V CDR1 and CDR2: LNHDA, SQIVND (reference sequence). The CDR3 consists of 15 residues. For the CDR3, the DNA is TGTGCCAGTAGTATACGGACAGGGCCCAATCAGCCCCAGCATTTT. Its protein product is CASSIRTGPNQPQHF.

J is TRBJ1-5 and V is TRBV1; the DNA was not compared with TRBD1, the D call given in the table. TRBV1 is a pseudogene segment. This CDR3 has 17 residues. The CDR3 loop reads CTSSQDPRQGSNQPQHF. CDR3 coding DNA: TGCACCAGCAGCCAAGACCCTCGGCAGGGCAGCAATCAGCCCCAGCATTTT.

The CDR3 reads CASSQQGRSGGYTF. CDR3 coding DNA: TGTGCCAGCAGCCAACAGGGGAGAAGTGGTGGCTACACCTTC. The rearrangement joins TRBV3-1 (or the pseudogene TRBV3-2) to TRBJ1-2, with D perhaps TRBD1 (6 bases). The length of the CDR3 is 14 residues. The V end lost 2 bases, the J end lost 7 bases, and 14 bases lay between the germline ends. The germline V gene has CDR1 LGHDT and CDR2 YNNKEL (reference sequence).